Below, one T cell receptor beta chain is given with its context. Its matching antigen is unknown. Trimming pared 4 bases from V and 0 bases from J, leaving 8 bases between. CDR1 is SGHRS and CDR2 is YFSETQ in the germline V gene. This CDR3 region has 14 residues. The sample is drawn from a study of Tregs in tolerant kidney transplant recipients. Findings of the study overall: Activated donor B cell expansion appeared to reveal the most relevant donor-specific TCRbeta repertoire.

The assay was immunoSEQ multiplex PCR, and TCRdb's table has in-frame clones only and misses some. This sample yields under 100,000 clones, of which 85% to 95% are seen a single time; 4.5% to 5% belongs to the top ten. The rearrangement uses TRBV5-1 and TRBJ2-4, with D unresolved. Sequenced sample: CD8+ T cells from blood. The TCR was taken from a human donor in good health. The CDR3 here is CASSPAVAKNIQYF. CDR3 bases: TGCGCCAGCAGCCCCGCAGTAGCCAAAAACATTCAGTACTTC.